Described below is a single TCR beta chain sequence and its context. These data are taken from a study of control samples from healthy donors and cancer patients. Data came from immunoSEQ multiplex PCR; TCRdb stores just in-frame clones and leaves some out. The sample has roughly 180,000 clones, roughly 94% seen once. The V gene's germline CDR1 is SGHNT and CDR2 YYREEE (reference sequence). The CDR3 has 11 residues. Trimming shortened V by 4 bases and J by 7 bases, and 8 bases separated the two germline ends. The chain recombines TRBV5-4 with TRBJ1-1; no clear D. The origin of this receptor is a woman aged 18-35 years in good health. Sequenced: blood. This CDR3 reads CASSRPGEAFF. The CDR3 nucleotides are TGTGCCAGCAGCCGCCCCGGTGAAGCTTTCTTT.